The 14 T cell receptor beta chains presented below share a single source sample, sequenced in a study of cytomegalovirus exposure and HLA in healthy donors. Primers for the PCR totalled 60 Vbeta and 13 Jbeta. The protocol was immunoSEQ multiplex PCR, while the TCRdb copy is restricted to in-frame clones and leaves out a portion. Of some 180,000 clones in the sample, over 70% are singletons; the top ten hold roughly 3.5%. Specimen: PBMCs. These receptors were taken from a woman aged 55-70 years in good health and CMV-seropositive.

This clone has just one count. V and J are TRBV6-6 and TRBJ1-1; 10 positions agree with TRBD1. Germline V gives CDR1 MNHNY, CDR2 SVGAGI (reference sequence). This CDR3 has 15 amino acids. V lost 3 bases, J lost 11 bases, and 12 bases stayed unmatched. The CDR3: CASSYSGTGEYGAFF. The CDR3 coding sequence is TGTGCCAGCAGTTATTCTGGGACAGGGGAATACGGGGCTTTCTTT.

This clone was observed many times. The chain is built from TRBV2 and TRBJ1-2; D gene ambiguous. The CDR3 extends over 12 amino acids. V was trimmed by 4 bases and J by 5 bases, leaving 8 bases between them. Germline CDR1 reads SNHLY; CDR2 reads FYNNEI. As DNA, the CDR3 is TGTGCCAGCAGTGTTAACGGTTATGGCTACACCTTC. Translation gives CASSVNGYGYTF.

The chain has TRBV5-4 and TRBJ2-1, with TRBD2 identical over 11 bases. Germline CDR1 is SGHNT and CDR2 is YYREEE (reference sequence). This CDR3 comprises 15 residues. V lost 4 bases and J lost 5; bases outside the gene matches: 5. CDR3 amino acids: CASSIAGGPNNEQFF. In nucleotides, the CDR3 is TGTGCCAGCAGCATAGCGGGAGGGCCTAACAATGAGCAGTTCTTC.

The chain couples TRBV7-3 to TRBJ1-1; 7 bases align to TRBD1. Germline assignment: CDR1 SGHTA and CDR2 FQGTGA. J lost 3 bases, V lost 5 bases, and 3 bases had no gene match. This CDR3 is built from 13 residues. The CDR3 coding sequence is TGTGCCAGCAGCCCCACAGGGGACACTGAAGCTTTCTTT. Translation: CASSPTGDTEAFF.

The chain is built from TRBV5-1 and TRBJ2-5; 9 nucleotides agree with TRBD2. The CDR3 extends over 14 amino acids. V lost 0 bases to trimming and J lost 3 bases; unmatched junction nucleotides: 0. Germline V gene sequence: CDR1 SGHRS, CDR2 YFSETQ. Written as DNA, the CDR3 is TGCGCCAGCAGCTTGGCTAGCGGGGAAGAGACCCAGTACTTC. This gives the protein CASSLASGEETQYF.

This clone was counted only a few times. This rearrangement joins TRBV29-1 to TRBJ2-7; the match to TRBD2 covers 8 bases. Germline CDR1 is SQVTM and CDR2 is ANQGSEA. J was trimmed by 2 bases and V by 3 bases; bases with no gene match: 6. This CDR3 spans 14 amino acids. The CDR3 DNA follows: TGCAGCGTTGACGTAGCGGGGCTAACCTACGAGCAGTACTTC. It codes for CSVDVAGLTYEQYF.

V gene TRBV4-2 combines with J gene TRBJ2-5; the D gene is possibly TRBD1 (5 bases). Germline V CDR1 and CDR2: LGHNA, YNFKEQ. The V gene lost 0 bases and the J gene lost 1 base, with 12 bases spanning the gap. The CDR3 is 16 amino acids. CDR3 nucleotides: TGTGCCAGCAGCCAAGAAAGGGGAACAGGCCAAGAGACCCAGTACTTC. Translated: CASSQERGTGQETQYF.

J is TRBJ2-5 and V is TRBV28; 8 bases match TRBD2. Germline V gene lookup returns CDR1 MDHEN and CDR2 SYDVKM. J was trimmed by 3 bases and V by 5 bases; bases with no gene match: 8. The CDR3 runs to 15 residues. CDR3 DNA: TGTGCCAGCAGTCCAAGGACTAGCCGGAAAGAGACCCAGTACTTC. As protein: CASSPRTSRKETQYF.

This chain joins TRBV5-1 and TRBJ2-2; 7 bases fit TRBD2. After removal of 5 bases from V and 5 bases from J, the junction contained 6 bases not matched to a gene. The CDR3 covers 14 residues. Germline-derived CDR1 and CDR2 are SGHRS and YFSETQ. CDR3 in DNA: TGCGCCAGCAGTAAGCGGGACCGGACCGGGGAGCTGTTTTTT. This encodes CASSKRDRTGELFF.

This chain links TRBV6-1 with TRBJ1-1, with 8 bases fitting TRBD1. J lost 1 base, V lost 6 bases, and 4 bases had no gene match. Germline CDR1 reads MNHNS; CDR2 reads SASEGT. CDR3 length equals 14 residues. CDR3 DNA: TGTGCCAGCAGCTCCGGACAGGGGAACACTGAAGCTTTCTTT. It translates to CASSSGQGNTEAFF.

The rearrangement uses TRBV5-5 and TRBJ2-7; possible D gene TRBD1, 6 bases. This CDR3 contains 15 residues. Germline-derived CDR1 and CDR2 are SGHKS and YYEKEE (reference sequence). The V end was cut by 1 base, the J end by 3 bases, with 14 bases between. In nucleotides, the CDR3 is TGTGCCAGCAGCTTGTTCCAGGGGTCGAGCTACGAGCAGTACTTC. Its protein product is CASSLFQGSSYEQYF.

The gene calls are TRBV6-1 and TRBJ2-5; the match to TRBD2 covers 15 bases. The germline CDR1 and CDR2 sequences are MNHNS and SASEGT. V was clipped by 0 bases and J by 5 bases; unmatched bases: 4. This CDR3 has 17 amino acids. CDR3: CASSEAGLAGGTETQYF. CDR3 coding DNA: TGTGCCAGCAGTGAAGCGGGACTAGCGGGGGGCACGGAGACCCAGTACTTC.

This clone was seen only once. The genes are TRBV18 and TRBJ1-1; D is unresolved. Trimming took 3 bases from V and 4 from J, leaving 12 bases between them. The V gene's germline CDR1 is KGHSH and CDR2 LQKENI. The length of the CDR3 is 14 residues. CDR3 bases: TGTGCCAGCTCACCTTCCAGTTATGGCACTGAAGCTTTCTTT. Protein product: CASSPSSYGTEAFF.

V is TRBV13 and J is TRBJ2-1, with 12 bases lining up with TRBD1. V gave up 5 bases and J gave up 0 bases; unmatched junction bases: 11. This CDR3 is 19 amino acids long. CDR1 and CDR2 from the germline V gene are PRHDT and FYEKMQ (reference sequence). The CDR3 nucleotides read TGTGCCAGCAGCGCTAGTAGGGACAGGGGGCTTAGCTCCTACAATGAGCAGTTCTTC. This encodes CASSASRDRGLSSYNEQFF. Full variable domain (missing parts from reference TRBV13 and TRBJ2-1): AAGVIQSPRHLIKEKRETATLKCYPIPRHDTVYWYQQGPGQDPQFLISFYEKMQSDKGSIPDRFSAQQFSDYHSELNMSSLELGDSALYFCASSASRDRGLSSYNEQFFGPGTRLTVL.